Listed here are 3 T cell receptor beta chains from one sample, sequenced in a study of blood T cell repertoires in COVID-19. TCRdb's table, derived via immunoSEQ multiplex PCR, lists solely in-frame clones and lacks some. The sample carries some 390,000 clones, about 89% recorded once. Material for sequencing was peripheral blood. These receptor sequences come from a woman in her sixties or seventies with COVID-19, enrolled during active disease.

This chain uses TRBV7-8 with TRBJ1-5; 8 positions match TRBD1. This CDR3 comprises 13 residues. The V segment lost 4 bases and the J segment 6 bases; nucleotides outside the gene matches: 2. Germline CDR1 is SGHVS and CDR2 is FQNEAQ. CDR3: CASSSQGGQPQHF. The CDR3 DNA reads TGTGCCAGCAGCTCACAGGGGGGTCAGCCCCAGCATTTT.

In DNA form, the CDR3 reads TGTGCCAGCAGTGCACGACAGGGGGCGACCGGGGAGCTGTTTTTT. It encodes CASSARQGATGELFF. V gene TRBV2 combines with J gene TRBJ2-2; 10 positions agree with TRBD1. The germline V gene encodes CDR1 SNHLY and CDR2 FYNNEI. V gave up 4 bases and J gave up 5 bases; unmatched junction bases: 4. There are 15 residues in the CDR3.

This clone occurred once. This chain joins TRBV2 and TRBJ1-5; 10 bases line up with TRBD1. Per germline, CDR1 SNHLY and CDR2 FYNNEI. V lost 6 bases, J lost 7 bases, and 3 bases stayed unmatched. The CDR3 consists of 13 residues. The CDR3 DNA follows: TGTGCCAGCAGCGGGACAGGGGAACAGCCCCAGCATTTT. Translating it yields CASSGTGEQPQHF.